What follows are 21 T cell receptor beta chains derived from one specimen sequenced in a study of T cells in Graves' hyperthyroidism and ophthalmopathy (dated by TCRdb to the late 2010s). The receptor library was made with multiplex PCR. Sequenced on an Illumina HiSeq 2000. Amplification of TCR beta CDR3 regions was carried out from RNA transcripts. The first round of RT-PCR for the TCR CDR3 was performed with the HTBI primer set and the Qiagen OneStep RT-PCR kit. TCRdb reanalyzed the raw reads on its own, using fastp at Q25 for trimming and MiXCR for clone calling, and kept in-frame beta chains. Records with the same CDR3 protein are collapsed into one entry carrying the most frequent genes and DNA. For this sample there are some 620,000 distinct CDR3 sequences; roughly 17% appear just once. The ten biggest clones cover 3.8% of the sample. Source material: blood. These receptor sequences come from a woman in her 30s with Graves' hyperthyroidism.

This clonotype was detected ten times or more. This chain uses TRBV11-2 with TRBJ2-7; D is unclear. V shed 6 bases and J shed 6 bases, with 18 bases lying between them. This CDR3 contains 14 residues. Looked up from germline, CDR1 is SGHAT and CDR2 is FQNNGV. The CDR3 sequence: CASRRLGARSEQYF. The CDR3 DNA follows: TGTGCCAGCAGGCGCCTAGGAGCCAGATCCGAGCAGTACTTC. Filled out from reference TRBV11-2 and TRBJ2-7, the complete variable domain reads EAGVAQSPRYKIIEKRQSVAFWCNPISGHATLYWYQQILGQGPKLLIQFQNNGVVDDSQLPKDRFSAERLKGVDSTLKIQPAKLEDSAVYLCASRRLGARSEQYFGPGTRLTVT.

This clonotype was counted ten times or more. The CDR3 DNA sequence: TGCAGTGCTCAAGACCCCGTTGTAAGGGCGGGTTCAACTTTCTTT. Its translation: CSAQDPVVRAGSTFF. V and J are TRBV20-1 and TRBJ1-1; D gene ambiguous. The V gene lost 5 bases and the J gene lost 12 bases, with 28 bases spanning the gap. The CDR3 covers 15 residues. Germline V gives CDR1 DFQATT, CDR2 SNEGSKA (reference sequence).

The rearrangement links TRBV11-1 to TRBJ2-5; 7 bases are a match to TRBD1. The CDR3 is 14 amino acids. Germline trimming cut 5 bases from V and 2 bases from J; bases unmatched to any gene: 5. Germline V CDR1 and CDR2: SGHAT, FQDESV (reference sequence). For the CDR3, the DNA is TGTGCCAGCAGCCCGGACAGGCTGCAAGAGACCCAGTACTTC. Amino acids: CASSPDRLQETQYF.

This clonotype appeared many times. The chain joins TRBV15 to TRBJ2-7; D tentatively fits TRBD1 or TRBD2 (5 bases each). V was pared by 0 bases and J by 2 bases, with 11 bases between. The length of the CDR3 is 15 residues. The germline V gene has CDR1 LNHNV and CDR2 YYDKDF (reference sequence). CDR3 residues: CATSRDQRDAYEQYF. The CDR3 DNA is TGTGCCACCAGCAGAGATCAGAGGGACGCCTACGAGCAGTACTTC.

The chain recombines TRBV27 with TRBJ1-1, with D unclear. Trimming took 4 bases from V and 8 from J, leaving 17 bases between them. Germline V CDR1 and CDR2: MNHEY, SMNVEV (reference sequence). CDR3 length: 14 amino acids. CDR3 nucleotide sequence: TGTGCCAGCAGTTCCCTTGGAACCTACATCGAAGCTTTCTTT. Translating gives CASSSLGTYIEAFF.

With respect to this clonotype: A much larger clone is a single base away; this may be a read error. This chain uses TRBV7-2 with TRBJ2-7; D may be TRBD1 or TRBD2 (6 bases each). The germline V gene has CDR1 SGHTA and CDR2 FQGNSA. V shed 7 bases and J shed 1 base, with 20 bases lying between them. This CDR3 comprises 16 residues. CDR3 nucleotides: TGTGCCAGCAACCACCCGAGGGGGGAGCGGTCCTACGAGCAGTACTTC. This sequence encodes CASNHPRGERSYEQYF.

The J gene is TRBJ1-5, the V gene TRBV28; 7 bases agree with TRBD1. With V trimmed by 2 bases and J by 6 bases, 4 bases remained unmatched. Germline V gives CDR1 MDHEN, CDR2 SYDVKM. This CDR3 comprises 14 residues. The CDR3 loop reads CASSLGQVGQPQHF. CDR3 nucleotides: TGTGCCAGCAGTTTAGGACAGGTTGGTCAGCCCCAGCATTTT.

This clonotype was picked up many times. The rearrangement joins TRBV9 to TRBJ1-1; D unclear. Per the germline V gene, CDR1 is SGDLS and CDR2 is YYNGEE. V was trimmed by 0 bases and J by 6 bases, leaving 15 bases between them. CDR3 size: 15 residues. DNA for the CDR3: TGTGCCAGCAGCGTAGGGGAAAACCAAGTCCCTGAAGCTTTCTTT. Translating gives CASSVGENQVPEAFF.

This clonotype came up a few times. The chain carries TRBV11-2 and TRBJ2-3; 9 positions agree with TRBD2. Trimming cost V 5 bases and J 0 bases; bases outside gene matches: 12. There are 18 residues in the CDR3. Germline assignment: CDR1 SGHAT and CDR2 FQNNGV. DNA of the CDR3: TGTGCCAGCAGCCCCAGCGGGAGGCCGCACCGGAGCACAGATACGCAGTATTTT. This encodes CASSPSGRPHRSTDTQYF.

This clonotype was seen many times. The CDR3 nucleotides are TGTGCCAGCAGCTTAGATGGAGGGGATGAGCAGTTCTTC. This codes for CASSLDGGDEQFF. The genes are TRBV13 and TRBJ2-1; tentative D call: TRBD2 (6 bases). This CDR3 spans 13 amino acids. V shed 1 base and J shed 8 bases, with 9 bases lying between them. CDR1 PRHDT and CDR2 FYEKMQ come from the germline V gene (reference sequence).

This clonotype was found many times. The chain links TRBV11-1 to TRBJ2-2; no firm D call. The CDR3 loop spans 15 amino acids. Germline lookup yields CDR1 SGHAT and CDR2 FQDESV (reference sequence). V gave up 3 bases and J gave up 6 bases, with 14 bases separating them. The CDR3 DNA follows: TGTGCCAGCAGCTTGAGTGTTCGTGGAGCCGGGGAGCTGTTTTTT. Amino acids: CASSLSVRGAGELFF.

This rearrangement joins TRBV2 to TRBJ2-1; 9 bases fit TRBD2. The V gene end was trimmed by 8 bases and the J gene end by 4 bases; junction bases not matched to a gene: 6. The germline V gene has CDR1 SNHLY and CDR2 FYNNEI. The CDR3 is made up of 14 amino acids. The CDR3 coding sequence is TGTGCCAGCGTAGCGGGAGAGCCATACAATGAGCAGTTCTTC. Its protein is CASVAGEPYNEQFF.

This clonotype appeared many times. The chain recombines TRBV5-1 with TRBJ2-7; tentatively, D is TRBD2 (5 bases). Germline assignment: CDR1 SGHRS and CDR2 YFSETQ. The V end was cut by 4 bases, the J end by 2 bases, with 10 bases between. The CDR3 is 13 residues long. This CDR3 is CASSGSRAYEQYF. In nucleotides, the CDR3 is TGCGCCAGCAGCGGGAGTAGGGCCTACGAGCAGTACTTC.

The chain joins TRBV9 to TRBJ2-1; D is unresolved. CDR1 is SGDLS, CDR2 YYNGEE, per germline. V was cut by 0 bases and J by 0 bases, with 13 bases left in between. The CDR3 spans 17 residues. CDR3 nucleotides: TGTGCCAGCAGCGTAGATGATCTACAACTCTCCTACAATGAGCAGTTCTTC. Its translation: CASSVDDLQLSYNEQFF.

This clonotype has ten or more counts. The chain joins TRBV5-1 to TRBJ1-1, with D unresolved. The CDR3 runs 13 residues. CDR1 and CDR2 from the germline V gene are SGHRS and YFSETQ. V lost 0 bases, J lost 4 bases, and 7 bases lay in between. The CDR3 nucleotides read TGCGCCAGCAGCTTGGGGTTAGCCACTGAAGCTTTCTTT. Protein sequence: CASSLGLATEAFF. The variable domain in full, completed from reference TRBV5-1 and TRBJ1-1, reads KAGVTQTPRYLIKTRGQQVTLSCSPISGHRSVSWYQQTPGQGLQFLFEYFSETQRNKGNFPGRFSGRQFSNSRSEMNVSTLELGDSALYLCASSLGLATEAFFGQGTRLTVV.

This clonotype has ten or more counts. The chain recombines TRBV7-8 with TRBJ2-1; D unresolved. This CDR3 contains 13 residues. V lost 8 bases and J lost 3, with 11 bases in between. Germline V gene sequence: CDR1 SGHVS, CDR2 FQNEAQ. The CDR3 loop reads CASALPGYNEQFF. The CDR3 DNA follows: TGTGCCAGCGCCCTGCCCGGCTACAATGAGCAGTTCTTC.

This clonotype came up a few times. The V call is TRBV29-1, the J call TRBJ2-3; TRBD2 matches 7 bases. Trimming at V came to 7 bases and at J to 0 bases, leaving 19 bases not matched to a gene. CDR3 size: 18 residues. The germline V gene has CDR1 SQVTM and CDR2 ANQGSEA. Here the CDR3 reads CSGFLIAGTMTSTDTQYF. As DNA, the CDR3 is TGCAGCGGTTTCCTAATAGCGGGCACGATGACTAGCACAGATACGCAGTATTTT.

This clonotype was picked up many times. The chain joins TRBV28 to TRBJ2-5; D gene ambiguous. The CDR3 consists of 12 residues. Trimming took 3 bases from V and 5 from J, leaving 7 bases between them. The germline V gene encodes CDR1 MDHEN and CDR2 SYDVKM. The CDR3 DNA sequence: TGTGCCAGCAGTTTTCGAGTGGAGACCCAGTACTTC. It encodes CASSFRVETQYF. Complete variable domain (other parts from reference TRBV28 and TRBJ2-5): DVKVTQSSRYLVKRTGEKVFLECVQDMDHENMFWYRQDPGLGLRLIYFSYDVKMKEKGDIPEGYSVSREKKERFSLILESASTNQTSMYLCASSFRVETQYFGPGTRLLVL.

This clonotype showed up many times. The chain carries TRBV19 and TRBJ2-1, with 10 bases matching TRBD2. Trimming removed 5 bases from V and 3 bases from J; junction bases left unmatched: 13. This CDR3 contains 18 residues. CDR1 LNHDA and CDR2 SQIVND come from the germline V gene (reference sequence). The CDR3: CASSAWTSGQLLYNEQFF. The CDR3 bases are TGTGCCAGTAGTGCCTGGACTAGCGGTCAACTCCTCTACAATGAGCAGTTCTTC. The variable domain in full, with the rest retrieved from reference TRBV19 and TRBJ2-1, is DGGITQSPKYLFRKEGQNVTLSCEQNLNHDAMYWYRQDPGQGLRLIYYSQIVNDFQKGDIAEGYSVSREKKESFPLTVTSAQKNPTAFYLCASSAWTSGQLLYNEQFFGPGTRLTVL.

This clonotype was seen ten or more times. This rearrangement joins TRBV4-1 to TRBJ2-3; 9 bases align to TRBD2. V was clipped by 2 bases and J by 0 bases; unmatched bases: 0. CDR1 is MGHRA and CDR2 is YSYEKL in the germline V gene. This CDR3 contains 15 residues. This chain's CDR3 is CASSQLAGSTDTQYF. In DNA form, the CDR3 reads TGCGCCAGCAGCCAACTAGCGGGAAGCACAGATACGCAGTATTTT.

This clonotype turned up a few times. This chain links TRBV6-1 with TRBJ2-2; 7 nucleotides agree with TRBD2. The length of the CDR3 is 15 residues. Germline CDR1 and CDR2: MNHNS and SASEGT. V lost 4 bases, J lost 5 bases, and 7 bases stayed unmatched. The CDR3 DNA follows: TGTGCCAGCAGTGGCCTACTAGCGAGGACCGGGGAGCTGTTTTTT. Translation: CASSGLLARTGELFF.